This TCR beta chain appears in the sequencing data of a study of T cell responses to AZD1222 COVID-19 vaccine. Findings of the study overall: Among those given AZD1222, only 6 or 7 were seropositive at baseline.

The CDR3 covers 13 residues. CDR1 and CDR2 (germline): SGHNT, YYREEE (reference sequence). The V end was cut by 2 bases, the J end by 3 bases, with 8 bases between. Clones were read by immunoSEQ multiplex PCR, and TCRdb kept only the in-frame ones, dropping some. In the table there are around 150,000 clones, 84% of which are singletons. Of note for this clone: No antigen is known for it.

This sequence originates from an adult in good health. This chain uses TRBV5-4 with TRBJ1-1, with D hard to call. The specimen comprised peripheral blood, sampled on day 0 of AZD1222 vaccination. In DNA form, the CDR3 reads TGTGCCAGCAGCTTCTACGTGGACACTGAAGCTTTCTTT. Translated, it gives CASSFYVDTEAFF.